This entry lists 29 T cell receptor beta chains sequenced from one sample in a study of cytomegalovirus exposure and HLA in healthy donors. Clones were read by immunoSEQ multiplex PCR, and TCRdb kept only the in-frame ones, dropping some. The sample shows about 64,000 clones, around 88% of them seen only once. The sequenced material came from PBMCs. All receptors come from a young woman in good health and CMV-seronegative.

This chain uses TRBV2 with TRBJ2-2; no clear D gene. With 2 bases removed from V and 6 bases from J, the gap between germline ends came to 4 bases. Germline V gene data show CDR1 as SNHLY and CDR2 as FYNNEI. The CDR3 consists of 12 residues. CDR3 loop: CASSEQAGELFF. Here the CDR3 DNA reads TGTGCCAGCAGTGAACAGGCCGGGGAGCTGTTTTTT.

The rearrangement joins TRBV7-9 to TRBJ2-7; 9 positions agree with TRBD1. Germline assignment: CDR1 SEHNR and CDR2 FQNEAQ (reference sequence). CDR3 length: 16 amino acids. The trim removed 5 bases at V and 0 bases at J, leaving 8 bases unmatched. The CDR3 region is CASSPSRGQGSYEQYF. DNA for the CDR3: TGTGCCAGCAGCCCCTCGAGGGGACAGGGCTCCTACGAGCAGTACTTC. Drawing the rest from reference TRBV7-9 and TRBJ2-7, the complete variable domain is DTGVSQNPRHKITKRGQNVTFRCDPISEHNRLYWYRQTLGQGPEFLTYFQNEAQLEKSRLLSDRFSAERPKGSFSTLEIQRTEQGDSAMYLCASSPSRGQGSYEQYFGPGTRLTVT.

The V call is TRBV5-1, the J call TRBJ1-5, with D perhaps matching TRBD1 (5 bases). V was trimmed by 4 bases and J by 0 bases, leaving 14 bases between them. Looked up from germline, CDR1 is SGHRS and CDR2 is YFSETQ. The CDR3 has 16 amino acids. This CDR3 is CASSPGVGDSNQPQHF. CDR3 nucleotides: TGCGCCAGCAGCCCGGGGGTAGGAGATAGCAATCAGCCCCAGCATTTT.

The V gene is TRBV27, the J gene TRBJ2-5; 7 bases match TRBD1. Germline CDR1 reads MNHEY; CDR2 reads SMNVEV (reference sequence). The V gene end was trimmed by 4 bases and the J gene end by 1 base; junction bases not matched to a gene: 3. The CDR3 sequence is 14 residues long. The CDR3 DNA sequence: TGTGCCAGCAGTTCCCGACAGGGCCAAGAGACCCAGTACTTC. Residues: CASSSRQGQETQYF.

CDR3 nucleotides: TGCGCCAGCAGCCAAGATTGGGCGGGGGGATACAATGAGCAGTTCTTC. It is translated as CASSQDWAGGYNEQFF. The chain has TRBV4-3 and TRBJ2-1; TRBD2 agrees at 8 bases. The germline gives CDR1 LGHNA, CDR2 YSLEER. The CDR3 contains 16 residues. The V segment lost 0 bases and the J segment 4 bases; nucleotides outside the gene matches: 5.

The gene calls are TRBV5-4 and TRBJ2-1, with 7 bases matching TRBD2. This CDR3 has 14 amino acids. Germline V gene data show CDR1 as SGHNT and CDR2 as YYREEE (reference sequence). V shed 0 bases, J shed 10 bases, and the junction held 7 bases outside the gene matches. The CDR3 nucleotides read TGTGCCAGCAGCTTGGAGGGACTATCATCCGAGCAGTTCTTC. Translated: CASSLEGLSSEQFF.

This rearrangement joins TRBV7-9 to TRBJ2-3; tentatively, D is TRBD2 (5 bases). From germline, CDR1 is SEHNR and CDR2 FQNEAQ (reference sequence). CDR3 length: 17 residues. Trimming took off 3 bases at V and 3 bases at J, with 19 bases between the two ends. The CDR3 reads CASSFLAMAGSTDTQYF. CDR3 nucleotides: TGTGCCAGCAGCTTCTTGGCTATGGCGGGTAGTACAGATACGCAGTATTTT.

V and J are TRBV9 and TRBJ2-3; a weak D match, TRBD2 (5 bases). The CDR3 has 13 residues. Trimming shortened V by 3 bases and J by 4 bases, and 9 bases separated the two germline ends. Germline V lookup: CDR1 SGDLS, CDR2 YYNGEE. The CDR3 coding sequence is TGTGCCAGCAGCGCGGGGTTATCAGATACGCAGTATTTT. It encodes CASSAGLSDTQYF.

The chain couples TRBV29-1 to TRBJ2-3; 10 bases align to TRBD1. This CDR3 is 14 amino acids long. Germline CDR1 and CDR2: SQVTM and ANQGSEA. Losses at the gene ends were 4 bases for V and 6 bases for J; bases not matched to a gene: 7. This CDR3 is CSVAGTGVRDTQYF. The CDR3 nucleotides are TGCAGCGTTGCGGGGACAGGGGTCAGGGATACGCAGTATTTT.

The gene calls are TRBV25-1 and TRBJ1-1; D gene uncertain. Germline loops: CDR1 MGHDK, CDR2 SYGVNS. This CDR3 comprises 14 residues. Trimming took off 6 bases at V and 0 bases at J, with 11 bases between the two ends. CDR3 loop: CASRARGMNTEAFF. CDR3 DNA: TGTGCCAGCAGAGCACGCGGCATGAACACTGAAGCTTTCTTT.

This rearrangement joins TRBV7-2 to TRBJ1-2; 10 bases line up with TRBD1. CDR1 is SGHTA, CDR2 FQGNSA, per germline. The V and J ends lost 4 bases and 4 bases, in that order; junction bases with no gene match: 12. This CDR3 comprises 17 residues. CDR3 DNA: TGTGCCAGCAGCTCCTCCGGGACAGGGGTCTTTTCCTATGGCTACACCTTC. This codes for CASSSSGTGVFSYGYTF.

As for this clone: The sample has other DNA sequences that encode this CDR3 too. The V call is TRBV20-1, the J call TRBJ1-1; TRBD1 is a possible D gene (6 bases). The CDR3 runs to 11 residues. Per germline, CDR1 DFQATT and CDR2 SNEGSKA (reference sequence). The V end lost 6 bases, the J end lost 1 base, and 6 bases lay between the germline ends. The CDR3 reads CSAQGNTEAFF. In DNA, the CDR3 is TGCAGTGCACAGGGGAACACTGAAGCTTTCTTT.

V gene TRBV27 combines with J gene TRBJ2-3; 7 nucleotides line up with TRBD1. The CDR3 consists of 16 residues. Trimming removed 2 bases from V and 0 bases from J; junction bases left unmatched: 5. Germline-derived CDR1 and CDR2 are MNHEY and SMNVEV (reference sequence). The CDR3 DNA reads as TGTGCCAGCAGTTTACTCGGGACAGTCAGCACAGATACGCAGTATTTT. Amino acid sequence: CASSLLGTVSTDTQYF.

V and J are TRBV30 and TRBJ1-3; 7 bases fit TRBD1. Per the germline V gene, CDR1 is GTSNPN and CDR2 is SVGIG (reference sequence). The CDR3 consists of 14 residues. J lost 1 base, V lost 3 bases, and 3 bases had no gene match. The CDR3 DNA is TGTGCCTGGAGACAACAGGGGTCTGGAAACACCATATATTTT. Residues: CAWRQQGSGNTIYF.

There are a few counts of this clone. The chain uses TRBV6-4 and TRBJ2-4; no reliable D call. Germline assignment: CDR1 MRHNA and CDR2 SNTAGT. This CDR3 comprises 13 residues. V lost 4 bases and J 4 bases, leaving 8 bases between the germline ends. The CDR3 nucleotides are TGTGCCAGCAGTGCTACTGAGAAAAACATTCAGTACTTC. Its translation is CASSATEKNIQYF.

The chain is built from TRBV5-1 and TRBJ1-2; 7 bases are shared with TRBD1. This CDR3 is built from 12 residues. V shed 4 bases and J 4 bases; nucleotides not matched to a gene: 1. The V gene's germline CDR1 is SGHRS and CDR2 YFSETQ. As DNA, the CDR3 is TGCGCCAGCAGCCGGGACAGCTATGGCTACACCTTC. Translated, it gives CASSRDSYGYTF.

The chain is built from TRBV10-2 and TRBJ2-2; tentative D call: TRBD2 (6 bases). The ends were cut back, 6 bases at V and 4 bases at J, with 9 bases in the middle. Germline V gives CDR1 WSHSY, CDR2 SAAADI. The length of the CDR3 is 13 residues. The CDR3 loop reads CASRARGTGELFF. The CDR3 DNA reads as TGCGCCAGCAGGGCGCGGGGCACCGGGGAGCTGTTTTTT.

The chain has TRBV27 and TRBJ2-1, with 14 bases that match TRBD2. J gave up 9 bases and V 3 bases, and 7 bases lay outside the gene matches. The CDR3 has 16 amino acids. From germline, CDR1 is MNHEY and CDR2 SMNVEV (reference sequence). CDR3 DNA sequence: TGTGCCAGCAGTTTCGGACTAGCGGGAGGTGTTAGTGAGCAGTTCTTC. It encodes CASSFGLAGGVSEQFF.

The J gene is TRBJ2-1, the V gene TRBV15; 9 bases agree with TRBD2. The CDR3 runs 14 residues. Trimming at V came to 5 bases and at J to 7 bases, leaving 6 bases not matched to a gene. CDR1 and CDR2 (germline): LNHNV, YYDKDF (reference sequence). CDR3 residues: CATSDSGSGNEQFF. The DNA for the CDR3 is TGTGCCACCAGCGATAGCGGGAGCGGGAATGAGCAGTTCTTC.

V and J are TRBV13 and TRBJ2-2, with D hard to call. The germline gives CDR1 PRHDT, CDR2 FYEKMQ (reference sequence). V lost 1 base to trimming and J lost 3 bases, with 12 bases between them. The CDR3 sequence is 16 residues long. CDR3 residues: CASSLVAENDTGELFF. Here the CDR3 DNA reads TGTGCCAGCAGCTTAGTAGCCGAGAACGACACCGGGGAGCTGTTTTTT. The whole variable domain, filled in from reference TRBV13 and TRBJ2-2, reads AAGVIQSPRHLIKEKRETATLKCYPIPRHDTVYWYQQGPGQDPQFLISFYEKMQSDKGSIPDRFSAQQFSDYHSELNMSSLELGDSALYFCASSLVAENDTGELFFGEGSRLTVL.

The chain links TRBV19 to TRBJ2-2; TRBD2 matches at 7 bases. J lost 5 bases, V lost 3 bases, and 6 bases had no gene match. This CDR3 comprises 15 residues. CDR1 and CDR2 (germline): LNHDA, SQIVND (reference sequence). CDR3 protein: CASSMRLADTGELFF. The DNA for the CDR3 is TGTGCCAGTAGTATGCGTCTAGCGGATACCGGGGAGCTGTTTTTT. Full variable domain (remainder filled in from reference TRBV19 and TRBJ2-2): DGGITQSPKYLFRKEGQNVTLSCEQNLNHDAMYWYRQDPGQGLRLIYYSQIVNDFQKGDIAEGYSVSREKKESFPLTVTSAQKNPTAFYLCASSMRLADTGELFFGEGSRLTVL.

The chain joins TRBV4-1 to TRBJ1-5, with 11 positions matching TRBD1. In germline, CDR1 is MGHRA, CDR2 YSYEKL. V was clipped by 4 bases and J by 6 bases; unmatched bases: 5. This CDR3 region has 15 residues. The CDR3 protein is CASSPRTGGGQPQHF. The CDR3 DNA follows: TGCGCCAGCAGCCCTAGGACAGGGGGCGGTCAGCCCCAGCATTTT.

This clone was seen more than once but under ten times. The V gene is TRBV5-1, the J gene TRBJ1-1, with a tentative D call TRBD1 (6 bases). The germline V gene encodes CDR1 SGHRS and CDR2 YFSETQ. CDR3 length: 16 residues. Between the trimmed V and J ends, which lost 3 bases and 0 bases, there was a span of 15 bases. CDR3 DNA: TGCGCCAGCAGCTACGCAGGGTGGGGGCTGAACACTGAAGCTTTCTTT. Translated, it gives CASSYAGWGLNTEAFF. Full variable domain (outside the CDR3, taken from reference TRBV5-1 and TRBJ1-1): KAGVTQTPRYLIKTRGQQVTLSCSPISGHRSVSWYQQTPGQGLQFLFEYFSETQRNKGNFPGRFSGRQFSNSRSEMNVSTLELGDSALYLCASSYAGWGLNTEAFFGQGTRLTVV.

The chain's CDR3 is CASSLDTGDQPQHF. The CDR3 DNA reads as TGTGCCAGCAGCTTAGACACAGGGGACCAGCCCCAGCATTTT. The chain is built from TRBV7-2 and TRBJ1-5; 7 bases are a match to TRBD1. The germline gives CDR1 SGHTA, CDR2 FQGNSA. The CDR3 length is 14 residues. With V trimmed by 1 base and J by 7 bases, 4 bases remained unmatched.

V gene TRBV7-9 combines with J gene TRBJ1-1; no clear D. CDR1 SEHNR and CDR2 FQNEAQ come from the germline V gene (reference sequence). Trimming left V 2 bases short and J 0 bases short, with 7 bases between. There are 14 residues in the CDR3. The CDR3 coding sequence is TGTGCCAGCAGCTTATCACGGTTGAACACTGAAGCTTTCTTT. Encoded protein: CASSLSRLNTEAFF. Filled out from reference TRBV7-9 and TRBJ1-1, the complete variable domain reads DTGVSQNPRHKITKRGQNVTFRCDPISEHNRLYWYRQTLGQGPEFLTYFQNEAQLEKSRLLSDRFSAERPKGSFSTLEIQRTEQGDSAMYLCASSLSRLNTEAFFGQGTRLTVV.

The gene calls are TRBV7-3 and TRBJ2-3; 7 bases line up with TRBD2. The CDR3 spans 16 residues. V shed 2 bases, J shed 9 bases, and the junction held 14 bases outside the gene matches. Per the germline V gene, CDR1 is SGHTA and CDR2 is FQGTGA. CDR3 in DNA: TGTGCCAGCAGCTTATGGGGGGAGGGCCGTTCAGGAACGCAGTATTTT. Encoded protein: CASSLWGEGRSGTQYF.

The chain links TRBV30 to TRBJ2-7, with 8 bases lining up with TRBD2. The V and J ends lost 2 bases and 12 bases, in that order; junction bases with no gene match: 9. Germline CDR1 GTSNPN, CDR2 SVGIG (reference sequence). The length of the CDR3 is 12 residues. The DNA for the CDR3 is TGTGCCTGGAGTAGGGGACTAGGTAAAACGTACTTC. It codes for CAWSRGLGKTYF.

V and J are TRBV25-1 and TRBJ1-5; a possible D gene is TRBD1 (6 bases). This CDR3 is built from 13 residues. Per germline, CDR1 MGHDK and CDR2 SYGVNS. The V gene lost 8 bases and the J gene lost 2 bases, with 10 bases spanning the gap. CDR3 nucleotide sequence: TGTGCCAGCCGCGGACAGCGCAATCAGCCCCAGCATTTT. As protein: CASRGQRNQPQHF.

CDR3 in amino acids: CASSLGGQGWNSPLHF. As DNA, the CDR3 is TGTGCCAGCAGCTTAGGGGGACAGGGTTGGAATTCACCCCTCCACTTT. The gene calls are TRBV13 and TRBJ1-6, with 9 bases fitting TRBD1. The CDR3 consists of 16 residues. CDR1 is PRHDT and CDR2 is FYEKMQ in the germline V gene (reference sequence). V shed 0 bases and J 7 bases; nucleotides not matched to a gene: 4.